Presented here are 30 T cell receptor beta chains from one specimen sequenced in a study of early T cells in non-severe SARS-CoV-2 infection. TCRdb redid the calling of the 5' RACE reads with MiXCR, one entry per CDR3 protein. The sample contains 25,000 to 35,000 distinct CDR3 sequences, roughly 5.2% of which appear only once. Sequencing was done on a sample of whole blood. The receptors derive from an adult who was a healthcare worker with PCR-confirmed SARS-CoV-2 infection or an uninfected control (not recorded which).

Only a few counts were recorded for this clonotype. This sequence joins TRBV7-3 and TRBJ2-2; no reliable D call. The CDR3 covers 12 residues. Trimming shortened V by 2 bases and J by 7 bases, and 5 bases separated the two germline ends. Germline V lookup: CDR1 SGHTA, CDR2 FQGTGA. CDR3 region: CASSLGVGELFF. CDR3 bases: TGTGCCAGCAGCTTAGGAGTCGGGGAGCTGTTTTTT. The whole variable domain, remainder taken from reference TRBV7-3 and TRBJ2-2, is GAGVSQTPSNKVTEKGKYVELRCDPISGHTALYWYRQSLGQGPEFLIYFQGTGAADDSGLPNDRFFAVRPEGSVSTLKIQRTERGDSAVYLCASSLGVGELFFGEGSRLTVL.

A few counts support this clonotype. V is TRBV18 and J is TRBJ2-7, with TRBD2 as a possible D gene (6 bases). This CDR3 has 16 residues. V lost 6 bases to trimming and J lost 6 bases, with 24 bases between them. The germline V gene has CDR1 KGHSH and CDR2 LQKENI. This CDR3 is CASSPAGVEGGFEQYF. The CDR3 DNA sequence: TGTGCCAGCTCCCCGGCCGGAGTGGAGGGTGGGTTCGAGCAGTACTTC.

This clonotype has more than one count but fewer than ten. V gene TRBV21-1 combines with J gene TRBJ2-7; the table's D gene call, TRBD2, was not cross checked with the DNA. TRBV21-1 is a pseudogene segment. The CDR3 extends over 16 amino acids. The CDR3 bases are TGTGCCAGCAGCAAAGGGGAGGCTCGTAGGCCCTACGAGCAGTACTTC. Protein: CASSKGEARRPYEQYF.

For this clonotype: A clone one base away is much larger, so this may be a read error. The chain employs TRBV27 and TRBJ2-2, with unresolved D. The CDR3 length is 13 residues. The germline gives CDR1 MNHEY, CDR2 SMNVEV (reference sequence). CDR3 region: CACSLAHTGELFF. CDR3 nucleotide sequence: TGTGCCTGCAGTTTGGCCCACACCGGGGAGCTGTTTTTT.

The chain is built from TRBV13 and TRBJ2-7; D gene unclear. CDR1 is PRHDT, CDR2 FYEKMQ, per germline (reference sequence). With 4 bases removed from V and 9 bases from J, the gap between germline ends came to 13 bases. This CDR3 spans 12 amino acids. CDR3 protein: CASSSTPTGQYF. The CDR3, as DNA: TGTGCCAGCAGCTCGACCCCTACGGGGCAGTACTTC. Full variable domain (outside the CDR3, taken from reference TRBV13 and TRBJ2-7): AAGVIQSPRHLIKEKRETATLKCYPIPRHDTVYWYQQGPGQDPQFLISFYEKMQSDKGSIPDRFSAQQFSDYHSELNMSSLELGDSALYFCASSSTPTGQYFGPGTRLTVT.

The V and J genes are TRBV4-3 and TRBJ1-5; unclear D gene. Deletions cut 2 bases from V and 0 bases from J, with 8 bases between. The CDR3 runs 15 residues. Germline V gives CDR1 LGHNA, CDR2 YSLEER. The CDR3 DNA reads as TGCGCCAGCAGCCAATACCTTTATAGCAATCAGCCCCAGCATTTT. Protein: CASSQYLYSNQPQHF.

This sequence joins TRBV20-1 and TRBJ2-1; D might be TRBD1 (6 bases). Germline CDR1 reads DFQATT; CDR2 reads SNEGSKA (reference sequence). This CDR3 spans 12 amino acids. Trimming took off 6 bases at V and 9 bases at J, with 15 bases between the two ends. CDR3 nucleotides: TGCAGTGCAGACTCAGGGGTGAGTGAGCAGTTCTTC. Translation: CSADSGVSEQFF.

This sequence joins TRBV11-2 and TRBJ1-1, with D perhaps matching TRBD1 (6 bases). The CDR3 sequence is 14 residues long. Trimming cost V 1 base and J 3 bases, with 9 bases left between them. From germline, CDR1 is SGHAT and CDR2 FQNNGV. The CDR3 reads CASSLAGQHTEAFF. CDR3 nucleotide sequence: TGTGCCAGCAGCTTAGCCGGACAGCACACTGAAGCTTTCTTT.

In its sample, this clonotype was seen many times. The chain has TRBV19 and TRBJ1-1, with TRBD1 identical over 7 bases. The CDR3 runs to 15 residues. V gave up 5 bases and J gave up 4 bases; unmatched junction bases: 10. Germline CDR1 reads LNHDA; CDR2 reads SQIVND (reference sequence). The CDR3 coding sequence is TGTGCCAGTAGTCTCCAATCAGGGGGGGGCACTGAAGCTTTCTTT. Protein: CASSLQSGGGTEAFF.

The V call is TRBV7-9, the J call TRBJ2-7, with TRBD2 matching over 7 bases. This CDR3 spans 16 amino acids. The germline gives CDR1 SEHNR, CDR2 FQNEAQ (reference sequence). Germline trimming cut 5 bases from V and 6 bases from J; bases unmatched to any gene: 16. The CDR3 sequence: CASSQFWSGKGSEQYF. For the CDR3, the DNA is TGTGCCAGCAGCCAATTCTGGAGCGGGAAGGGGAGCGAGCAGTACTTC. Using reference TRBV7-9 and TRBJ2-7 for the parts outside the CDR3, the full variable domain is DTGVSQNPRHKITKRGQNVTFRCDPISEHNRLYWYRQTLGQGPEFLTYFQNEAQLEKSRLLSDRFSAERPKGSFSTLEIQRTEQGDSAMYLCASSQFWSGKGSEQYFGPGTRLTVT.

This clonotype was seen a handful of times. The chain employs TRBV18 and TRBJ1-4; TRBD1 aligns across 7 bases. V was clipped by 5 bases and J by 4 bases; unmatched bases: 4. CDR1 KGHSH and CDR2 LQKENI come from the germline V gene. The CDR3 runs 14 residues. CDR3 sequence (DNA): TGTGCCAGCTCAACGACAGGGAGTAATGAAAAACTGTTTTTT. It encodes CASSTTGSNEKLFF.

The CDR3 DNA follows: TGTGCCAGCAGTTACTCGAGAGTGCTAGCGGGCACCGGGGAGCTGTTTTTT. Amino acids: CASSYSRVLAGTGELFF. This chain connects TRBV6-5 to TRBJ2-2, with TRBD2 matching 8 bases. Germline V gene data show CDR1 as MNHEY and CDR2 as SVGAGI. V lost 0 bases to trimming and J lost 4 bases; unmatched junction nucleotides: 7. The length of the CDR3 is 17 residues.

The genes are TRBV28 and TRBJ2-2, with 10 positions matching TRBD2. Germline CDR1 reads MDHEN; CDR2 reads SYDVKM. There are 18 residues in the CDR3. The V and J ends lost 5 bases and 4 bases, in that order; junction bases with no gene match: 13. CDR3 nucleotides: TGTGCCAGCAGTCCCCTTGGGAGCGGGAGGGCTCCCACCGGGGAGCTGTTTTTT. Protein: CASSPLGSGRAPTGELFF.

This clonotype was detected ten times or more. V gene TRBV2 combines with J gene TRBJ2-2, with D possibly being TRBD1 (5 bases). The CDR3 consists of 15 residues. CDR1 is SNHLY, CDR2 FYNNEI, per germline. The ends were cut back, 4 bases at V and 4 bases at J, with 13 bases in the middle. The CDR3 reads CASSVRRGATGELFF. The CDR3 DNA reads TGTGCCAGCAGTGTTCGTAGGGGTGCCACCGGGGAGCTGTTTTTT.

This clonotype rates as medium-sized. This chain joins TRBV2 and TRBJ2-7, with D possibly matching TRBD1 (5 bases). The CDR3 totals 13 residues. V gave up 3 bases and J gave up 4 bases, with 10 bases separating them. CDR1 and CDR2 from the germline V gene are SNHLY and FYNNEI. CDR3 in DNA: TGTGCCAGCAGTGAGGGCTCAGGGTACGAGCAGTACTTC. Residues: CASSEGSGYEQYF.

This clonotype was seen at least ten times. The CDR3 nucleotides read TGTGCCAGCTCCCCTGGGTTAAGTCAGCCCCAGCATTTT. It translates to CASSPGLSQPQHF. The chain recombines TRBV18 with TRBJ1-5; D unclear. This CDR3 spans 13 amino acids. Germline V lookup: CDR1 KGHSH, CDR2 LQKENI. Trimming pared 6 bases from V and 6 bases from J, leaving 12 bases between.

At least ten counts were recorded for this clonotype. The chain links TRBV12-3 or TRBV12-4 to TRBJ2-7; possible D gene TRBD2, 6 bases. This CDR3 spans 14 amino acids. V lost 1 base and J 6 bases, leaving 13 bases between the germline ends. CDR3 protein: CASSLGPLGGEQYF. The CDR3, as DNA: TGTGCCAGCAGTTTAGGCCCTTTGGGGGGCGAGCAGTACTTC.

This clonotype has just a few counts. This chain joins TRBV7-2 and TRBJ2-7; D uncertain. Germline V gives CDR1 SGHTA, CDR2 FQGNSA. V lost 2 bases, J lost 1 base, and 9 bases lay in between. This CDR3 is built from 14 residues. The CDR3 sequence is CASSLPSRSYEQYF. The CDR3 bases are TGTGCCAGCAGCTTACCCTCCCGATCCTACGAGCAGTACTTC.

At least ten counts were recorded for this clonotype. The rearrangement uses TRBV12-3 or TRBV12-4 and TRBJ2-1; maybe TRBD2 (5 bases). V lost 3 bases, J lost 5 bases, and 11 bases lay in between. CDR3 size: 14 residues. The CDR3 loop is CASSFGGSNNEQFF. CDR3 DNA sequence: TGTGCCAGCAGTTTCGGCGGGTCTAACAATGAGCAGTTCTTC.

At least ten counts were recorded for this clonotype. The chain is built from TRBV3-1 and TRBJ2-7; 9 bases agree with TRBD2. The germline CDR1 and CDR2 sequences are LGHDT and YNNKEL (reference sequence). The CDR3 consists of 17 residues. The V segment lost 0 bases and the J segment 0 bases; nucleotides outside the gene matches: 6. The CDR3 protein is CASSQEGVAGVSYEQYF. The CDR3 DNA sequence: TGTGCCAGCAGCCAAGAGGGGGTAGCGGGAGTCTCCTACGAGCAGTACTTC.

This clonotype showed up just a few times. The V call is TRBV6-6, the J call TRBJ2-7; D uncertain. CDR1 MNHNY and CDR2 SVGAGI come from the germline V gene (reference sequence). V was trimmed by 5 bases and J by 3 bases, leaving 5 bases between them. The CDR3 runs to 11 residues. The CDR3 DNA reads as TGTGCCAGCAGTACCGTCTACGAGCAGTACTTC. Translation: CASSTVYEQYF.

Only a few counts were recorded for this clonotype. The chain uses TRBV7-2 and TRBJ2-5; D is possibly TRBD2 (6 bases). The germline V gene encodes CDR1 SGHTA and CDR2 FQGNSA. V lost 1 base to trimming and J lost 0 bases, with 12 bases between them. The CDR3 totals 16 residues. CDR3 in amino acids: CASSLVSSGYQETQYF. CDR3 in DNA: TGTGCCAGCAGCTTAGTTTCAAGCGGGTACCAAGAGACCCAGTACTTC.

This clonotype has more than one count but fewer than ten. The chain carries TRBV9 and TRBJ2-3; 7 positions match TRBD1. CDR3 length: 15 amino acids. From germline, CDR1 is SGDLS and CDR2 YYNGEE. With 4 bases clipped from V and 3 bases from J, the junction kept 8 bases outside the gene matches. DNA of the CDR3: TGTGCCAGCAGCAAAGACAGGGTTGGTACAGATACGCAGTATTTT. This sequence encodes CASSKDRVGTDTQYF.

In its sample, this clonotype was seen many times. The rearrangement uses TRBV19 and TRBJ1-5, with 9 bases aligning to TRBD1. From germline, CDR1 is LNHDA and CDR2 SQIVND (reference sequence). The CDR3 is made up of 17 amino acids. With 4 bases clipped from V and 1 base from J, the junction kept 8 bases outside the gene matches. As DNA, the CDR3 is TGTGCCAGTAGTACCCGGGACAGGGACGGGAGCAATCAGCCCCAGCATTTT. This translates into CASSTRDRDGSNQPQHF.

This clonotype was seen many times. Mismatch with germline at one junction end may stem from a read error. This CDR3 reads CANSQDGTGAGVTEAFF. In DNA, the CDR3 is TGCGCCAACAGCCAAGATGGTACTGGGGCAGGGGTCACTGAAGCTTTCTTT. The chain joins TRBV4-3 to TRBJ1-1; a possible D gene is TRBD1 (6 bases). There are 17 residues in the CDR3. The germline gives CDR1 LGHNA, CDR2 YSLEER.

The chain is built from TRBV7-8 and TRBJ2-3; D remains unclear. The germline gives CDR1 SGHVS, CDR2 FQNEAQ. The V and J ends lost 3 bases and 1 base respectively, with 11 bases between them. The CDR3 totals 15 residues. DNA of the CDR3: TGTGCCAGCAGCTTCAACTTAGTACGCACAGATACGCAGTATTTT. It encodes CASSFNLVRTDTQYF.

This clonotype has only a few counts. The chain couples TRBV10-1 to TRBJ2-3; D gene ambiguous. The germline V and J ends were trimmed by 3 bases and 2 bases, with 6 bases remaining between them. The CDR3 runs to 13 residues. From germline, CDR1 is WNHNN and CDR2 SYGVQD (reference sequence). The CDR3 loop is CASSDAFTDTQYF. CDR3 nucleotides: TGCGCCAGCAGTGACGCTTTCACAGATACGCAGTATTTT.

This clonotype was seen repeatedly, ten times or more. The chain carries TRBV29-1 and TRBJ1-4, with D tentatively TRBD1 (6 bases). The CDR3 loop spans 14 amino acids. Deletions cut 7 bases from V and 8 bases from J, with 20 bases between. The V gene's germline CDR1 is SQVTM and CDR2 ANQGSEA. In DNA, the CDR3 is TGCAGCGCTGGAGGACAGAGTTTTGGGGAAAAACTGTTTTTT. It encodes CSAGGQSFGEKLFF.

This clonotype was counted only a few times. V and J are TRBV11-2 and TRBJ2-7, with a weak D call TRBD2 (6 bases). Germline V gene data show CDR1 as SGHAT and CDR2 as FQNNGV. The CDR3 has 13 residues. Trimming stripped 3 bases from V and 5 bases from J, with 11 bases between. DNA for the CDR3: TGTGCCAGCAGCTTCGGGGGAGTTAACGAGCAGTACTTC. As protein: CASSFGGVNEQYF.

In this sample, this clonotype turned up many times. V gene TRBV9 combines with J gene TRBJ2-7, with a possible D match to TRBD2 (5 bases). Germline V gene data show CDR1 as SGDLS and CDR2 as YYNGEE. This CDR3 has 15 amino acids. The germline V and J ends were trimmed by 0 bases and 2 bases, with 12 bases remaining between them. CDR3 protein: CASSVASSATYEQYF. For the CDR3, the DNA is TGTGCCAGCAGCGTAGCTAGCAGCGCCACCTACGAGCAGTACTTC.